These 18 T cell receptor beta chains were all obtained from the same sample, sequenced in a study of metastatic and nonmetastatic thyroid tumors. TCRdb re-analyzed the PCR reads using MiXCR. The table lists about 48,000 clones, less than 25% of them singletons. Each patient came to thyroid surgery without any prior treatment (of any kind). The sample was blood. The origin of the receptors is a male donor with papillary thyroid cancer or a benign thyroid nodule (not recorded which). Some clones in this sample may be carry-over from other donors' samples.

The genes are TRBV20-1 and TRBJ2-7; TRBD1 is a possible D gene (5 bases). The CDR3 loop spans 16 amino acids. V dropped 2 bases and J dropped 2 bases, with 19 bases sitting between them. The germline gives CDR1 DFQATT, CDR2 SNEGSKA (reference sequence). The CDR3 DNA reads TGCAGTGCTAGACATCAAATCCAGGGTGACCCCTACGAGCAGTACTTC. It translates to CSARHQIQGDPYEQYF.

The sample holds many counts of this clone. One junction end does not reproduce the germline sequence, and a read error may be involved. The chain is built from TRBV18 and TRBJ1-1; D is perhaps TRBD1 (6 bases). The CDR3 has 13 residues. Per the germline V gene, CDR1 is KGHSH and CDR2 is LQKENI. The chain's CDR3 is CATSTGMNTEAFF. Written as DNA, the CDR3 is TGTGCCACCTCAACAGGGATGAACACTGAAGCTTTCTTT.

A remark on this clone: Germline is not matched at one junction end, which may reflect a read error. The genes are TRBV28 and TRBJ2-1; D not certain. The germline gives CDR1 MDHEN, CDR2 SYDVKM. The CDR3 sequence is 12 residues long. CDR3 region: CVSSPYLEQQFF. DNA of the CDR3: TGTGTCAGCAGCCCCTACCTAGAGCAGCAGTTCTTC.

Ten or more counts support this clone. V and J are TRBV28 and TRBJ2-1; 8 nucleotides agree with TRBD2. Trimming removed 7 bases from V and 0 bases from J; junction bases left unmatched: 8. This CDR3 has 16 amino acids. Germline V gene data show CDR1 as MDHEN and CDR2 as SYDVKM. Written as DNA, the CDR3 is TGTGCCAGCAACCAACTAGCGGCAAACTCCTACAATGAGCAGTTCTTC. Its protein product is CASNQLAANSYNEQFF.

This clone was recorded at least ten times. J is TRBJ1-1 and V is TRBV4-1; no firm D call. CDR1 and CDR2 from the germline V gene are MGHRA and YSYEKL. The CDR3 loop spans 15 amino acids. V was pared by 0 bases and J by 1 base, with 9 bases between. CDR3 region: CASSQDEKGNTEAFF. For the CDR3, the DNA is TGCGCCAGCAGCCAAGATGAGAAGGGGAACACTGAAGCTTTCTTT.

This clone is deemed medium-sized. The chain has TRBV11-3 and TRBJ2-7; TRBD1 agrees at 7 bases. Per the germline V gene, CDR1 is SGHNT and CDR2 is YENEEA. CDR3 size: 14 residues. The J segment lost 1 base and the V segment lost 4 bases, leaving 4 bases of the junction unmatched. CDR3 nucleotide sequence: TGTGCCAGCAGCTCCCGGGACAGATCCTACGAGCAGTACTTC. It yields the protein CASSSRDRSYEQYF. Together with reference TRBV11-3 and TRBJ2-7, the CDR3 gives the full variable domain: EAGVVQSPRYKIIEKKQPVAFWCNPISGHNTLYWYLQNLGQGPELLIRYENEEAVDDSQLPKDRFSAERLKGVDSTLKIQPAELGDSAVYLCASSSRDRSYEQYFGPGTRLTVT.

This clone has at least ten counts. The chain couples TRBV11-3 to TRBJ2-3; the match to TRBD1 covers 8 bases. The CDR3 loop spans 15 amino acids. Per the germline V gene, CDR1 is SGHNT and CDR2 is YENEEA. Germline trimming cut 5 bases from V and 4 bases from J; bases unmatched to any gene: 8. The DNA for the CDR3 is TGTGCCAGCAGCCTAAACAGGGGGGAGGCAGATACGCAGTATTTT. Translated, it gives CASSLNRGEADTQYF.

As regards this clone: One end of the junction fails to match germline, which may point to a read error. The CDR3 sequence: CASRAPPFQGGYNF. The DNA of the CDR3 is TGTGCCAGCAGGGCTCCTCCTTTTCAAGGTGGCTACAACTTC. This chain joins TRBV2 and TRBJ1-2, with no clear D. This CDR3 is 14 amino acids long. The germline gives CDR1 SNHLY, CDR2 FYNNEI.

Many counts were recorded for this clone. This sequence may be a read error, since a much larger clone differs from it by one base. The chain has TRBV2 and TRBJ2-7, with 10 bases aligning to TRBD2. CDR1 and CDR2 from the germline V gene are SNHLY and FYNNEI. The CDR3 has 16 residues. The CDR3 DNA reads TGTGCCGGCAGTGAAGGTCTTAGGACTAGCGGATACGAGCAGTACTTC. Protein: CAGSEGLRTSGYEQYF.

V usage is TRBV20-1 and J usage is TRBJ2-1; 15 bases map to TRBD2. With 5 bases clipped from V and 14 bases from J, the junction kept 4 bases outside the gene matches. Germline V CDR1 and CDR2: DFQATT, SNEGSKA (reference sequence). The CDR3 length is 12 residues. CDR3 in DNA: TGCAGTGCTTCACGGACTAGCGGGGGGGAGTTCTTC. Residues: CSASRTSGGEFF.

A note on this clone: Being one base from a much bigger clone, this may be a read error. The chain carries TRBV6-4 and TRBJ1-6; D perhaps matches TRBD1 (6 bases). The CDR3 extends over 13 amino acids. Germline V gene data show CDR1 as MRHNA and CDR2 as SNTAGT. With 5 bases removed from V and 8 bases from J, the gap between germline ends came to 10 bases. The CDR3 protein is CASSSDSDSPLHF. DNA for the CDR3: TGTGCCAGCAGTTCGGACAGTGATTCACCCCTCCACTTT.

This clone ranks as medium-sized (0.01 to 0.1%). The chain carries TRBV6-1 and TRBJ2-7, with TRBD1 matching 8 bases. Germline V lookup: CDR1 MNHNS, CDR2 SASEGT. The junction had 17 bases not matched to a gene; V was cut back by 4 bases and J by 3 bases. There are 18 residues in the CDR3. The CDR3 loop reads CASSGRDRLVRGSYEQYF. The CDR3 coding sequence is TGTGCCAGCAGTGGTAGGGACAGGTTGGTACGTGGAAGCTACGAGCAGTACTTC.

This chain connects TRBV4-2 to TRBJ2-3; perhaps TRBD1 as D (6 bases). This CDR3 has 18 amino acids. V dropped 4 bases and J dropped 1 base, with 21 bases sitting between them. CDR1 is LGHNA, CDR2 YNFKEQ, per germline. CDR3 residues: CASSPVPLTGSGTDTQYF. The CDR3 coding sequence is TGTGCCAGCAGCCCCGTCCCCCTGACAGGATCGGGCACAGATACGCAGTATTTT.

This clone was seen many times. The CDR3 DNA follows: TGTGCCTGTGACCTCGACAGCTACAATGAGCAGTTCTTC. Its translation: CACDLDSYNEQFF. The gene calls are TRBV30 and TRBJ2-1, with D perhaps TRBD1 (5 bases). V lost 6 bases, J lost 3 bases, and 12 bases lay in between. Germline V gene data show CDR1 as GTSNPN and CDR2 as SVGIG (reference sequence). CDR3 length: 13 amino acids.

This clone was picked up a small number of times. This rearrangement joins TRBV6-1 to TRBJ2-1; D is undetermined. This CDR3 comprises 14 residues. Germline CDR1 reads MNHNS; CDR2 reads SASEGT. Trimming left V 2 bases short and J 9 bases short, with 14 bases between. This CDR3 reads CASSELAETGEQFF. CDR3 DNA sequence: TGTGCCAGCAGTGAATTGGCGGAGACGGGTGAGCAGTTCTTC.

In this sample, this clone turned up many times. The chain uses TRBV11-3 and TRBJ1-2, with D tentatively TRBD1 (5 bases). Germline V gives CDR1 SGHNT, CDR2 YENEEA. V was cut by 5 bases and J by 4 bases, with 20 bases left in between. The CDR3 runs to 16 residues. The CDR3 spells CASSQGGALLTYGYTF. In nucleotides, the CDR3 is TGTGCCAGCAGCCAAGGAGGGGCACTACTCACCTATGGCTACACCTTC.

Worth noting for this clone: Germline is not matched at one junction end, which may reflect a read error. The V and J genes are TRBV7-2 and TRBJ2-2, with D perhaps matching TRBD2 (5 bases). The CDR3 covers 14 residues. Germline V CDR1 and CDR2: SGHTA, FQGNSA. The CDR3 DNA is TGTTCCAGCAGGACTGGGATAGGCACCGGGGAGCTGTTTTTT. It codes for CSSRTGIGTGELFF.

Regarding this clone: One end of the junction fails to match germline, which may point to a read error. The chain has TRBV12-3 or TRBV12-4 and TRBJ1-3; D not certain. The CDR3 totals 14 residues. CDR3 coding DNA: TGTGCCAGCAGGAGAGGGAGCTCTGGAAACAGCATATATTTT. Translated: CASRRGSSGNSIYF.